Below are 6 T cell receptor beta chains sequenced from a single sample in a study of T cells in Graves' hyperthyroidism and ophthalmopathy. Researchers amplified the TCR beta CDR3 regions from RNA transcripts. Using the HTBI primer set, a first-round RT-PCR was run on the TCR CDR3. TCRdb called the multiplex PCR reads again in MiXCR, with one record for every CDR3 protein. The top ten hold approximately 12% of the sample, which has around 600,000 distinct CDR3 sequences, about 15% seen once. The specimen sequenced was blood. Receptor source: a woman in her forties or fifties with Graves' ophthalmopathy.

This clonotype was seen a handful of times. The rearrangement uses TRBV5-6 and TRBJ2-7, with 7 bases aligning to TRBD1. CDR1 SGHDT and CDR2 YYEEEE come from the germline V gene. CDR3 length: 14 amino acids. Trimming cost V 4 bases and J 3 bases; bases outside gene matches: 7. The CDR3 protein is CASSPGQSLYEQYF. CDR3 sequence (DNA): TGTGCCAGCAGCCCGGGACAGTCTCTCTACGAGCAGTACTTC.

The gene calls are TRBV11-2 and TRBJ2-1; 13 nucleotides match TRBD2. J gave up 7 bases and V 6 bases, and 9 bases lay outside the gene matches. The CDR3 totals 16 residues. Looked up from germline, CDR1 is SGHAT and CDR2 is FQNNGV. The chain's CDR3 is CASSRRGLAGVNEQFF. The CDR3 DNA follows: TGTGCCAGCAGTCGGAGAGGACTAGCGGGAGTGAATGAGCAGTTCTTC.

There are a few counts of this clonotype. The rearrangement uses TRBV7-8 and TRBJ2-2; TRBD1 is a possible D gene (6 bases). The CDR3 has 16 residues. V was cut by 0 bases and J by 4 bases, with 12 bases left in between. Germline-derived CDR1 and CDR2 are SGHVS and FQNEAQ. The CDR3 sequence: CASSLAPSGVTGELFF. In DNA, the CDR3 is TGTGCCAGCAGCTTAGCGCCATCAGGGGTCACCGGGGAGCTGTTTTTT.

Only a few counts were recorded for this clonotype. This chain uses TRBV5-1 with TRBJ2-5; 11 positions agree with TRBD1. This CDR3 contains 15 residues. The germline gives CDR1 SGHRS, CDR2 YFSETQ. V shed 4 bases and J 5 bases; nucleotides not matched to a gene: 7. DNA of the CDR3: TGCGCCAGCAGCATAACCGGGACAGGGGGGGAGACCCAGTACTTC. This translates into CASSITGTGGETQYF.

This clonotype was seen many times. In nucleotides, the CDR3 is TGTGCCATCAGTGAGTCTGCGGGAGGCGTTAACTATGGCTACACCTTC. Translation gives CAISESAGGVNYGYTF. V is TRBV10-3 and J is TRBJ1-2; D uncertain. The CDR3 is 16 amino acids. V lost 0 bases to trimming and J lost 1 base, with 12 bases between them. CDR1 and CDR2 from the germline V gene are ENHRY and SYGVKD.

The V and J genes are TRBV4-3 and TRBJ2-5; D might be TRBD2 (6 bases). V was cut by 1 base and J by 4 bases, with 7 bases left in between. This CDR3 has 13 residues. The germline V gene has CDR1 LGHNA and CDR2 YSLEER. As DNA, the CDR3 is TGCGCCAGCAGCCAAGGGAGGGGAGAGACCCAGTACTTC. This translates into CASSQGRGETQYF.